This T cell receptor beta chain appears in the sequencing data of a study of pediatric ulcerative colitis. Study findings and constraints: Substantially fewer templates came from a couple of patients' blood samples. No controls had the two rectal clonotypes shared by ulcerative colitis patients. Ulcerative colitis patients shared more blood-rectal clones than controls.

Samples were sequenced at Survey level, maximum 500,000 reads. The assay was immunoSEQ multiplex PCR, and TCRdb's table has in-frame clones only and misses some. This sample yields about 15,000 clones, of which 85% to 90% are seen a single time; roughly 0.98% belongs to the top ten. Per germline, CDR1 ENHRY and CDR2 SYGVKD. This CDR3 spans 15 amino acids. V shed 8 bases, J shed 4 bases, and the junction held 11 bases outside the gene matches. Only one count was recorded for this clone. No antigen is known for it. The sequenced sample was blood. This clonotype was sampled from a boy under 18 with moderate ulcerative colitis. The chain combines TRBV10-3 with TRBJ2-1; 7 nucleotides line up with TRBD2. CDR3: CAIGSVLARYNEQFF. DNA for the CDR3: TGTGCCATCGGGTCGGTACTAGCGCGATACAATGAGCAGTTCTTC.